This entry lists 17 T cell receptor beta chains sequenced from one sample in a study of T cells expressing NK-cell markers. Reprocessing the 5' RACE reads, TCRdb reports a single entry for every CDR3 protein and omits DNA. Recorded for this sample: around 550,000 distinct CDR3 sequences. Sequenced: blood T cells: a sorted CD56 or NKG2C T cell subset, CD4+ or CD8+ T cells, or bulk PBMC T cells (not recorded which). The receptors derive from a man aged 18 to 29 in good health.

The V call is TRBV5-1, the J call TRBJ1-1. Germline assignment: CDR1 SGHRS and CDR2 YFSETQ. CDR3 size: 14 residues. The CDR3 spells CASSLSVPNTEAFF.

V gene TRBV12-3 or TRBV12-4 combines with J gene TRBJ1-1; TCRdb designates TRBD1, a call that cannot be tested without DNA. This CDR3 is 14 amino acids long. CDR3 amino acids: CASSADRVVTEAFF.

The genes are TRBV11-2 and TRBJ2-1; TCRdb reports TRBD1, a call that lacks DNA to check it against. The length of the CDR3 is 16 residues. Germline V gene lookup returns CDR1 SGHAT and CDR2 FQNNGV. The CDR3 here is CASSLEDRALYNEQFF.

The chain combines TRBV6-2 or TRBV6-3 with TRBJ2-7. CDR3 length: 12 residues. Looked up from germline, CDR1 is MNHEY and CDR2 is SVGEGT. The CDR3 sequence: CAIGLGPYEQYF.

The rearrangement links TRBV24-1 to TRBJ2-3; TCRdb returns TRBD2, unconfirmable since there is no DNA. Germline CDR1 KGHDR, CDR2 SFDVKD. The CDR3 sequence is 15 residues long. Here the CDR3 reads CATRTSRKSTDTQYF.

V usage is TRBV12-3 or TRBV12-4 and J usage is TRBJ2-1; as DNA is missing, the TRBD2 call by TCRdb cannot be tested. This CDR3 is 16 amino acids long. CDR3 loop: CASSGASWISYNEQFF.

The V call is TRBV5-1, the J call TRBJ2-2; TCRdb outputs TRBD1, but without DNA this stays unchecked. Germline V gene data show CDR1 as SGHRS and CDR2 as YFSETQ. The CDR3 spans 15 residues. CDR3 sequence: CASSHRDGDTGELFF.

The J gene is TRBJ2-1, the V gene TRBV7-7; TCRdb's D call, TRBD1, is unchecked because there is no DNA. Germline loops: CDR1 SSHAT, CDR2 FNYEAQ (reference sequence). The CDR3 sequence is 14 residues long. Here the CDR3 reads CASSHSGPNNEQFF.

The V call is TRBV14, the J call TRBJ2-2. This CDR3 spans 15 amino acids. Germline values: CDR1 SGHDN, CDR2 FVKESK. CDR3 in amino acids: CASSHTRGYTGELFF. The full variable domain, in which reference TRBV14 and TRBJ2-2 provide the parts outside the CDR3, is EAGVTQFPSHSVIEKGQTVTLRCDPISGHDNLYWYRRVMGKEIKFLLHFVKESKQDESGMPNNRFLAERTGGTYSTLKVQPAELEDSGVYFCASSHTRGYTGELFFGEGSRLTVL.

The chain is built from TRBV29-1 and TRBJ1-4; TCRdb's D call, TRBD1, is unchecked because there is no DNA. This CDR3 is built from 12 residues. Germline V lookup: CDR1 SQVTM, CDR2 ANQGSEA. The CDR3 reads CSVSGPNEKLFF.

This chain links TRBV12-3 or TRBV12-4 with TRBJ2-7; without DNA, the TCRdb call of TRBD1 cannot be checked. There are 12 residues in the CDR3. The CDR3 loop is CASSRNRVEQYF.

The chain employs TRBV5-5 and TRBJ2-7; lacking DNA, the TRBD1 call made by TCRdb goes unchecked. This CDR3 region has 14 residues. Germline V gives CDR1 SGHKS, CDR2 YYEKEE (reference sequence). The CDR3: CASSPWDRAHEQYF.

V usage is TRBV6-1 and J usage is TRBJ1-2. Germline assignment: CDR1 MNHNS and CDR2 SASEGT. CDR3 size: 15 residues. CDR3 amino acids: CASRPPEGLNYGYTF.

J is TRBJ2-5 and V is TRBV27; there is no DNA to check the TCRdb D call of TRBD1. CDR3 length: 14 residues. Germline V gene data show CDR1 as MNHEY and CDR2 as SMNVEV (reference sequence). Here the CDR3 reads CASRGQGAVETQYF.

The chain combines TRBV6-2 or TRBV6-3 with TRBJ2-1; TCRdb proposes TRBD1, but this gene call is untestable without DNA. Germline V lookup: CDR1 MNHEY, CDR2 SVGEGT. This CDR3 has 12 residues. The CDR3 sequence is CASSPGTVGQFF.

The genes are TRBV29-1 and TRBJ2-3; TCRdb's D call, TRBD1, is unchecked because there is no DNA. The CDR3 runs to 13 residues. The germline CDR1 and CDR2 sequences are SQVTM and ANQGSEA. CDR3 in amino acids: CSVWTGDTDTQYF.

The chain couples TRBV2 to TRBJ2-3; TCRdb's D call, TRBD2, is unchecked because there is no DNA. Germline V CDR1 and CDR2: SNHLY, FYNNEI. The CDR3 has 16 residues. The CDR3 loop is CATGASGTSLTDTQYF. Supplemented by reference TRBV2 and TRBJ2-3, the full variable domain reads EPEVTQTPSHQVTQMGQEVILRCVPISNHLYFYWYRQILGQKVEFLVSFYNNEISEKSEIFDDQFSVERPDGSNFTLKIRSTKLEDSAMYFCATGASGTSLTDTQYFGPGTRLTVL.